This T cell receptor beta chain appears in the sequencing data of a study of T cells in Graves' hyperthyroidism and ophthalmopathy. Study results and caveats: In the blood, most expanded thyroid clonotypes above 0.001 appeared as well.

This clonotype was counted many times. The antigen remains undetermined. Trimming cost V 6 bases and J 3 bases; bases outside gene matches: 11. The CDR3 totals 16 residues. The germline V gene encodes CDR1 SNHLY and CDR2 FYNNEI. RNA transcripts gave rise to amplified TCR beta CDR3 regions. HTBI primers were used for first-round RT-PCR of the TCR CDR3. TCRdb redid the calling of the multiplex PCR reads with MiXCR, one entry per CDR3 protein. The sample has under 650,000 distinct CDR3 sequences; about 17% are singletons. Patients aged 18 to 65 had newly diagnosed hyperthyroidism that had lasted under 2 months. The study left out patients who had uncontrolled infection, other autoimmune disease, pregnancy or lactation. Each 10 ml fresh peripheral blood draw supplied the PBMCs.

Material: blood. The receptor's source is a woman in her 30s with Graves' hyperthyroidism. V usage is TRBV2 and J usage is TRBJ1-5, with 7 bases matching TRBD1. CDR3: CASRRGGAGLNQPQHF. DNA for the CDR3: TGTGCCAGCAGGAGAGGGGGCGCGGGTCTCAATCAGCCCCAGCATTTT.